One sample yielded the 13 T cell receptor beta chains listed below, sequenced in a study of cytomegalovirus exposure and HLA in healthy donors. Both 60 Vbeta primers and 13 Jbeta primers went into the PCR. The assay was immunoSEQ multiplex PCR, and TCRdb's table has in-frame clones only and misses some. The sample has about 140,000 clones. Sequencing was done on a sample of PBMCs. These TCRs come from a woman aged 18 to 35 in good health and CMV-seronegative.

The V and J genes are TRBV5-4 and TRBJ2-3, with D possibly matching TRBD1 (5 bases). The CDR3 runs to 12 residues. Trimming pared 4 bases from V and 6 bases from J, leaving 9 bases between. Germline CDR1 reads SGHNT; CDR2 reads YYREEE (reference sequence). CDR3 residues: CASSPKGDTQYF. The CDR3 bases are TGTGCCAGCAGCCCCAAGGGGGATACGCAGTATTTT.

V is TRBV19 and J is TRBJ2-5; D not resolved. This CDR3 is built from 13 residues. V was trimmed by 1 base and J by 4 bases, leaving 7 bases between them. CDR1 and CDR2 from the germline V gene are LNHDA and SQIVND (reference sequence). CDR3 amino acids: CASSIGSGETQYF. The DNA of the CDR3 is TGTGCCAGTAGTATAGGCAGTGGAGAGACCCAGTACTTC.

As regards this clone: Additional DNA sequences in this sample encode the identical CDR3. V is TRBV7-3 and J is TRBJ1-4; the D gene is possibly TRBD1 (6 bases). The CDR3 contains 15 residues. V was trimmed by 2 bases and J by 6 bases, leaving 13 bases between them. The germline V gene has CDR1 SGHTA and CDR2 FQGTGA. The CDR3, as DNA: TGTGCCAGCAGCTTACACGGGGGGCGGGATGAAAAACTGTTTTTT. It translates to CASSLHGGRDEKLFF.

This sequence joins TRBV19 and TRBJ2-1, with TRBD2 matching 12 bases. The V segment lost 6 bases and the J segment 3 bases; nucleotides outside the gene matches: 3. CDR1 LNHDA and CDR2 SQIVND come from the germline V gene (reference sequence). The CDR3 contains 15 residues. The CDR3 sequence: CASSKTSGSYNEQFF. The DNA for the CDR3 is TGTGCCAGTAGCAAGACTAGCGGGAGCTACAATGAGCAGTTCTTC.

The rearrangement joins TRBV30 to TRBJ2-4, with D tentatively TRBD1 (5 bases). Trimming removed 1 base at V and 0 bases at J, with 16 bases between. CDR1 is GTSNPN, CDR2 SVGIG, per germline (reference sequence). CDR3 size: 17 residues. The CDR3 DNA is TGTGCCTGGAGTGGCGCGACCGACAGCGTAGCCAAAAACATTCAGTACTTC. This codes for CAWSGATDSVAKNIQYF.

The V gene is TRBV2, the J gene TRBJ2-1; 7 nucleotides agree with TRBD2. The CDR3 is 13 residues long. The V gene end was trimmed by 8 bases and the J gene end by 9 bases; junction bases not matched to a gene: 10. CDR1 and CDR2 from the germline V gene are SNHLY and FYNNEI. The CDR3 is CASAPSGLGEQFF. CDR3 in DNA: TGTGCCAGCGCTCCTAGCGGATTAGGTGAGCAGTTCTTC.

This chain links TRBV6-5 with TRBJ2-1; 10 bases map to TRBD2. V was clipped by 4 bases and J by 9 bases; unmatched bases: 6. This CDR3 spans 14 amino acids. CDR1 and CDR2 from the germline V gene are MNHEY and SVGAGI. The DNA for the CDR3 is TGTGCCAGCAGTTCCCTAGCGGGAGTTCGTGAGCAGTTCTTC. As protein: CASSSLAGVREQFF.

The chain is built from TRBV4-1 and TRBJ2-2; D perhaps matches TRBD2 (6 bases). CDR3 length: 18 amino acids. V was clipped by 3 bases and J by 7 bases, with 24 bases between them. CDR1 and CDR2 from the germline V gene are MGHRA and YSYEKL. The CDR3 DNA reads TGCGCCAGCAGCCAGGATTCACCGGGACTCCCGTTCAGCGGGGAGCTGTTTTTT. Its translation is CASSQDSPGLPFSGELFF.

V usage is TRBV4-1 and J usage is TRBJ1-4; D remains ambiguous. There are 15 residues in the CDR3. V was shortened by 0 bases and J by 5 bases, with 10 bases between the two germline ends. Germline loops: CDR1 MGHRA, CDR2 YSYEKL. This CDR3 reads CASSQDGRLNEKLFF. The CDR3 DNA is TGCGCCAGCAGCCAAGACGGCAGACTAAATGAAAAACTGTTTTTT.

The genes are TRBV4-2 and TRBJ2-5; no clear D gene. Germline V CDR1 and CDR2: LGHNA, YNFKEQ. The CDR3 sequence is 15 residues long. V was cut by 0 bases and J by 5 bases, with 13 bases left in between. Here the CDR3 reads CASSQDQALAETQYF. The DNA of the CDR3 is TGTGCCAGCAGCCAAGATCAGGCTTTGGCGGAGACCCAGTACTTC.

V and J are TRBV15 and TRBJ2-3; D gene uncertain. The CDR3 spans 16 residues. The germline CDR1 and CDR2 sequences are LNHNV and YYDKDF (reference sequence). V was clipped by 0 bases and J by 1 base, with 11 bases between them. CDR3 DNA sequence: TGTGCCACCAGCAGAGATCAGGCCGTCCGCACAGATACGCAGTATTTT. Translated: CATSRDQAVRTDTQYF.

This sequence joins TRBV6-5 and TRBJ2-1, with D perhaps TRBD2 (5 bases). Germline CDR1 and CDR2: MNHEY and SVGAGI. V gave up 5 bases and J gave up 0 bases, with 11 bases separating them. The CDR3 consists of 15 residues. CDR3 DNA: TGTGCCAGCAGTACTTCCGGGATCTCCTACAATGAGCAGTTCTTC. Its translation: CASSTSGISYNEQFF.

The chain carries TRBV5-6 and TRBJ1-1; no clear D. The CDR3 consists of 15 residues. From germline, CDR1 is SGHDT and CDR2 YYEEEE. Trimming stripped 1 base from V and 1 base from J, with 11 bases between. The CDR3 DNA reads as TGTGCCAGCAGCTTGCCAGAAACCAGGAACACTGAAGCTTTCTTT. It encodes CASSLPETRNTEAFF.